This passage covers 22 T cell receptor beta chains from one sample sequenced in a study of response to subunit inactivated influenza vaccine (dated by TCRdb to between 2017 and 2018). Receptor libraries were prepared by RT-PCR. Sequencing took place on an Illumina HiSeq 2500. In TCRdb, the public reads were trimmed at Q25 with fastp and aligned with MiXCR, with productive beta chains retained. One record per CDR3 amino acid sequence lists the most common genes and DNA. The sample records hundreds of thousands of distinct CDR3 sequences, about 15% of which are singletons. The ten largest clonotypes hold less than 7% of the sample. Sequences were derived from PBMCs from blood, sampled around 14 days before vaccination. Receptors originate from a man aged 50-59 years who received an inactivated influenza vaccine. Donor details come from another sample of the same person, matched by shared clones.

The J gene is TRBJ2-7, the V gene TRBV10-3, with TRBD1 as a possible D gene (6 bases). This CDR3 has 13 amino acids. CDR1 ENHRY and CDR2 SYGVKD come from the germline V gene. V was trimmed by 7 bases and J by 2 bases, leaving 12 bases between them. The CDR3 nucleotides are TGTGCCATCAATGGGCAGGGGACCTACGAGCAGTACTTC. Translating it yields CAINGQGTYEQYF.

This clonotype occurred many times. The chain uses TRBV24-1 and TRBJ2-2; no clear D gene. The CDR3 is 11 amino acids. V lost 2 bases and J lost 9, with 3 bases in between. Germline V gene lookup returns CDR1 KGHDR and CDR2 SFDVKD. CDR3 protein: CATSDSWELFF. CDR3 nucleotides: TGTGCCACCAGTGATTCCTGGGAGCTGTTTTTT.

The table lists this clonotype with a few counts. J is TRBJ2-1 and V is TRBV20-1; D possibly matches TRBD1 or TRBD2 (5 bases each). The CDR3 contains 16 residues. CDR1 DFQATT and CDR2 SNEGSKA come from the germline V gene (reference sequence). The germline V and J ends were trimmed by 1 base and 0 bases, with 13 bases remaining between them. The CDR3 DNA reads as TGCAGTGCTAGAGTCATCAGGGAGAGCTCCTACAATGAGCAGTTCTTC. Its protein product is CSARVIRESSYNEQFF.

The chain links TRBV6-2 or TRBV6-3 to TRBJ2-7; D gene ambiguous. From germline, CDR1 is MNHEY and CDR2 SVGEGT. Trimming left V 2 bases short and J 7 bases short, with 12 bases between. The CDR3 length is 13 residues. The CDR3 region is CASSYVGVGEQYF. As DNA, the CDR3 is TGTGCCAGCAGTTACGTTGGAGTGGGAGAGCAGTACTTC.

This chain connects TRBV4-3 to TRBJ2-1, with TRBD1 as a possible D gene (5 bases). Germline values: CDR1 LGHNA, CDR2 YSLEER. The CDR3 sequence is 16 residues long. Trimming left V 0 bases short and J 5 bases short, with 14 bases between. CDR3 DNA sequence: TGCGCCAGCAGCCAAGATTTTGCAGGGTCAGACAATGAGCAGTTCTTC. Encoded protein: CASSQDFAGSDNEQFF.

This rearrangement joins TRBV27 to TRBJ2-7, with 8 bases aligning to TRBD1. The CDR3 contains 16 residues. V lost 5 bases to trimming and J lost 5 bases; unmatched junction nucleotides: 14. Germline V lookup: CDR1 MNHEY, CDR2 SMNVEV (reference sequence). Here the CDR3 DNA reads TGTGCCAGCAGTCCCGTACGGGGACAGGTGGTCCACGAGCAGTACTTC. This codes for CASSPVRGQVVHEQYF.

The sample holds many counts of this clonotype. This sequence joins TRBV5-1 and TRBJ1-2; D is unclear. The CDR3 extends over 14 amino acids. V was shortened by 4 bases and J by 3 bases, with 13 bases between the two germline ends. Germline V CDR1 and CDR2: SGHRS, YFSETQ. The CDR3 nucleotides are TGCGCCAGCAGCCCAGCCCTGGGAGACTATGGCTACACCTTC. Amino acid sequence: CASSPALGDYGYTF.

This clonotype occurred many times. The gene calls are TRBV29-1 and TRBJ2-7; either TRBD1 or TRBD2 may supply D (5 bases each). The CDR3 extends over 12 amino acids. Germline V gives CDR1 SQVTM, CDR2 ANQGSEA. Trimming shortened V by 7 bases and J by 7 bases, and 17 bases separated the two germline ends. CDR3 region: CSGGNTGSEQYF. CDR3 sequence (DNA): TGCAGCGGGGGGAATACTGGGAGTGAGCAGTACTTC.

Only a few counts were recorded for this clonotype. The chain employs TRBV11-2 and TRBJ2-3; perhaps TRBD2 as D (6 bases). CDR3 length equals 18 residues. Trimming removed 2 bases from V and 0 bases from J, with 18 bases in between. CDR1 is SGHAT, CDR2 FQNNGV, per germline. The CDR3 region has the DNA TGTGCCAGCAGCTTAATCCGTAGGGCTAGCGTGAGCACAGATACGCAGTATTTT. Protein product: CASSLIRRASVSTDTQYF.

This clonotype was seen more than once but under ten times. V is TRBV27 and J is TRBJ1-4; D may be TRBD1 (6 bases). The CDR3 totals 18 residues. Trimming took 5 bases from V and 0 from J, leaving 19 bases between them. Germline V gives CDR1 MNHEY, CDR2 SMNVEV (reference sequence). CDR3 sequence reads: CASSHRTAKLATNEKLFF. The CDR3 nucleotides are TGTGCCAGCAGTCACCGGACAGCGAAGCTTGCAACTAATGAAAAACTGTTTTTT.

This clonotype has a handful of counts. The J gene is TRBJ2-6, the V gene TRBV7-2, with D perhaps assigned TRBD1 or TRBD2 (5 bases each). Germline V gives CDR1 SGHTA, CDR2 FQGNSA. CDR3 length equals 16 residues. V shed 6 bases and J shed 2 bases, with 14 bases lying between them. The CDR3 coding sequence is TGTGCCAGCAGAAAGAGCGGCAGGGCTGGGGCCAACGTCCTGACTTTC. This gives the protein CASRKSGRAGANVLTF.

This sequence joins TRBV5-5 and TRBJ1-1, with a weak D call TRBD1 (5 bases). Trimming pared 4 bases from V and 2 bases from J, leaving 9 bases between. The CDR3 totals 13 residues. The germline V gene has CDR1 SGHKS and CDR2 YYEKEE (reference sequence). For the CDR3, the DNA is TGTGCCAGCAGCATGACAGTCAACACTGAAGCTTTCTTT. It specifies CASSMTVNTEAFF.

This clonotype was counted ten times or more. This chain links TRBV12-3 or TRBV12-4 with TRBJ1-1, with D perhaps matching TRBD1 (5 bases). The CDR3 is 14 amino acids. Between the trimmed V and J ends, which lost 5 bases and 0 bases, there was a span of 10 bases. This chain's CDR3 is CASSRGLLNTEAFF. DNA for the CDR3: TGTGCCAGCAGTAGGGGACTGTTGAACACTGAAGCTTTCTTT.

The sample holds many counts of this clonotype. The CDR3 spells CAISESGLAHEQFF. CDR3 sequence (DNA): TGTGCCATCAGTGAGTCGGGACTAGCCCATGAGCAGTTCTTC. V is TRBV10-3 and J is TRBJ2-1, with 9 bases matching TRBD2. The J segment lost 8 bases and the V segment lost 0 bases, leaving 2 bases of the junction unmatched. The CDR3 has 14 amino acids. CDR1 ENHRY and CDR2 SYGVKD come from the germline V gene.

This clonotype was observed a few times. The J gene is TRBJ2-3, the V gene TRBV19, with D perhaps matching TRBD1 (6 bases). Germline assignment: CDR1 LNHDA and CDR2 SQIVND (reference sequence). V was clipped by 5 bases and J by 9 bases, with 18 bases between them. There are 14 residues in the CDR3. Here the CDR3 reads CASSPSTGTGTQYF. Here the CDR3 DNA reads TGTGCCAGTAGTCCCTCGACAGGCACGGGGACGCAGTATTTT. Full variable domain (rest looked up from reference TRBV19 and TRBJ2-3): DGGITQSPKYLFRKEGQNVTLSCEQNLNHDAMYWYRQDPGQGLRLIYYSQIVNDFQKGDIAEGYSVSREKKESFPLTVTSAQKNPTAFYLCASSPSTGTGTQYFGPGTRLTVL.

This clonotype was detected only a few times. J is TRBJ1-5 and V is TRBV20-1; D unresolved. Germline lookup yields CDR1 DFQATT and CDR2 SNEGSKA (reference sequence). V was pared by 7 bases and J by 3 bases, with 16 bases between. The CDR3 is made up of 14 amino acids. The CDR3: CSVPPGGINQPQHF. The CDR3 nucleotides are TGCAGTGTACCTCCCGGCGGAATCAATCAGCCCCAGCATTTT.

This clonotype came up many times. V gene TRBV5-1 combines with J gene TRBJ2-5; TRBD2 is a possible D gene (5 bases). The germline CDR1 and CDR2 sequences are SGHRS and YFSETQ. Deletions cut 5 bases from V and 5 bases from J, with 10 bases between. The CDR3 is made up of 12 amino acids. The CDR3 coding sequence is TGCGCCAGCAGGTCGGGAACGGAGACCCAGTACTTC. This codes for CASRSGTETQYF.

The chain has TRBV9 and TRBJ1-3, with TRBD1 as a possible D gene (5 bases). The germline V gene has CDR1 SGDLS and CDR2 YYNGEE. V lost 0 bases and J lost 3, with 10 bases in between. This CDR3 is built from 15 residues. CDR3 bases: TGTGCCAGCAGCGTAGATTCAGGGAGTGGAAACACCATATATTTT. This gives the protein CASSVDSGSGNTIYF.

CDR3 loop: CASSPGLAGGLGELFF. CDR3 DNA: TGCGCCAGCAGCCCCGGACTAGCGGGGGGCCTCGGGGAGCTGTTTTTT. The chain joins TRBV4-1 to TRBJ2-2, with 14 bases fitting TRBD2. V lost 4 bases to trimming and J lost 7 bases; unmatched junction nucleotides: 5. This CDR3 spans 16 amino acids. Germline CDR1 MGHRA, CDR2 YSYEKL.

V is TRBV6-1 and J is TRBJ1-5, with a weak D call TRBD1 (5 bases). Per germline, CDR1 MNHNS and CDR2 SASEGT. CDR3 size: 12 residues. With 3 bases removed from V and 5 bases from J, the gap between germline ends came to 5 bases. This CDR3 reads CASSDRDQPQHF. For the CDR3, the DNA is TGTGCCAGCAGTGACAGGGATCAGCCCCAGCATTTT.

Ten or more counts support this clonotype. The rearrangement links TRBV28 to TRBJ2-7; D is tentatively TRBD1 or TRBD2 (5 bases each). Germline V gene sequence: CDR1 MDHEN, CDR2 SYDVKM. This CDR3 spans 15 amino acids. The ends were cut back, 1 base at V and 2 bases at J, with 12 bases in the middle. CDR3 nucleotides: TGTGCCAGCAGTTTATCATTAGGGGACGCCTACGAGCAGTACTTC. Protein sequence: CASSLSLGDAYEQYF.

This chain joins TRBV10-3 and TRBJ1-1; D unresolved. The CDR3 has 15 residues. The germline V gene encodes CDR1 ENHRY and CDR2 SYGVKD. V was trimmed by 8 bases and J by 0 bases, leaving 16 bases between them. CDR3 sequence: CAISVGIRLNTEAFF. The CDR3 region has the DNA TGTGCCATCTCCGTAGGTATTCGACTGAACACTGAAGCTTTCTTT.